These T cell receptor beta chains were read from a single sample in a study of beta chain features in type 1 diabetes. Measured with immunoSEQ multiplex PCR; TCRdb has only the in-frame clones, and not every one. The sample holds under 350,000 clones, roughly an eighth seen once. Material for sequencing was naive CD4+ T cells from blood. The source is a man aged 25 to 40 with type 1 diabetes. The CDR3 runs from the conserved cysteine through the conserved F or W. The D gene is left open where the match is weak. Size tells how often a clone was seen (once, few, many) or the class of an expanded clone, and some rows leave it out.

TRBV4-3,-,TRBJ2-7,-,CASSLTPGQTSYEQYF,TGCGCCAGCAGCCTAACCCCCGGACAGACCTCCTACGAGCAGTACTTC
TRBV28,TRBD1,TRBJ2-7,few,CASSLPGTGSHEQYF,TGTGCCAGCAGTTTGCCCGGGACAGGGAGCCACGAGCAGTACTTC
TRBV7-8,-,TRBJ1-1,-,CASSLNRGTEAFF,TGTGCCAGCAGCTTAAATCGGGGTACCGAAGCTTTCTTT
TRBV18,-,TRBJ1-1,few,CASSPSQGTEAFF,TGTGCCAGCTCACCGTCCCAGGGCACTGAAGCTTTCTTT
TRBV2,TRBD2,TRBJ2-5,few,CASIRTRKETQYF,TGTGCCAGCATTAGGACTAGAAAAGAGACCCAGTACTTC
TRBV30,-,TRBJ1-1,few,CAWNKLRDTEAFF,TGTGCCTGGAATAAGCTCCGCGACACTGAAGCTTTCTTT
TRBV28,TRBD1,TRBJ2-3,few,CASSRQGATDTQYF,TGTGCCAGCAGCAGACAGGGGGCTACAGATACGCAGTATTTT
TRBV7-9,-,TRBJ2-2,few,CASSLHGELFF,TGTGCCAGCAGCTTACACGGGGAGCTGTTTTTT
TRBV7-2,TRBD2,TRBJ2-3,few,CASSIAGGDTQYF,TGTGCCAGCAGCATAGCGGGGGGGGATACGCAGTATTTT
TRBV7-3,-,TRBJ2-1,few,CASSLVGRLDEQFF,TGTGCCAGCAGCTTAGTGGGGCGACTCGATGAGCAGTTCTTC
TRBV30,-,TRBJ1-4,few,CAWSPPGATNEKLFF,TGTGCCTGGAGTCCCCCGGGGGCAACTAATGAAAAACTGTTTTTT
TRBV10-3,-,TRBJ2-1,-,CAIRGGDTPSSYNEQFF,TGTGCCATCAGGGGGGGGGACACCCCCAGCTCCTACAATGAGCAGTTCTTC
TRBV15,TRBD1,TRBJ2-1,-,CATSSRGQGNEQFF,TGTGCCACCAGCAGTCGGGGACAGGGCAATGAGCAGTTCTTC
TRBV15,-,TRBJ2-1,-,CATSRAGTVTMRQFF,TGTGCCACCAGCAGAGCCGGGACTGTCACAATGAGGCAGTTCTTC
TRBV28,TRBD1,TRBJ1-5,-,CASSSGTGNSNQPQHF,TGTGCCAGCAGTTCCGGGACAGGGAATAGCAATCAGCCCCAGCATTTT
TRBV7-2,TRBD1,TRBJ2-3,-,CASTSRDRRADTQYF,TGTGCCAGCACAAGTCGGGACAGACGAGCAGATACGCAGTATTTT
TRBV15,-,TRBJ2-1,-,CATSRGGFSGTELYNEQFF,TGTGCCACCAGCAGAGGCGGATTTTCCGGGACTGAGCTCTACAATGAGCAGTTCTTC
TRBV18,TRBD2,TRBJ2-3,once,CASSARTSGSTDTQYF,TGTGCCAGCTCAGCTAGGACTAGCGGGAGCACAGATACGCAGTATTTT
TRBV5-1,TRBD2,TRBJ2-7,-,CASSLGSSGSYEQYF,TGCGCCAGCAGCTTGGGGTCTAGCGGCTCCTACGAGCAGTACTTC
TRBV5-1,-,TRBJ2-2,few,CASSLVGQGGAGELFF,TGCGCCAGCAGCTTGGTCGGCCAGGGTGGCGCCGGGGAGCTGTTTTTT
TRBV6-1,TRBD2,TRBJ2-5,few,CASSAQGLAPGGETQYF,TGTGCCAGCAGTGCCCAGGGACTAGCGCCGGGGGGAGAGACCCAGTACTTC
TRBV14,TRBD2,TRBJ2-2,-,CASSPLLAGGTGELFF,TGTGCCAGCAGCCCCCTCCTAGCGGGAGGCACCGGGGAGCTGTTTTTT
TRBV7-9,-,TRBJ1-4,few,CASSLDPTTNEKLFF,TGTGCCAGCAGCTTAGACCCTACAACTAATGAAAAACTGTTTTTT
TRBV29-1,-,TRBJ1-1,-,CSVGTVITEAFF,TGCAGCGTTGGGACAGTCATCACTGAAGCTTTCTTT
TRBV7-2,-,TRBJ1-5,few,CASRSQGPQPQHF,TGTGCCAGCAGGTCACAGGGACCTCAGCCCCAGCATTTT
TRBV21-1,-,TRBJ2-2,-,CASSKGTYRGRATGELFF,TGTGCCAGCAGCAAAGGGACATACAGGGGGAGAGCCACCGGGGAGCTGTTTTTT
TRBV29-1,TRBD2,TRBJ2-5,-,CSVEGLAGWGTQYF,TGCAGCGTTGAGGGTCTAGCGGGGTGGGGGACCCAGTACTTC
TRBV7-3,-,TRBJ1-1,-,CASSQGKGTEAFF,TGTGCCAGCAGCCAGGGGAAGGGCACTGAAGCTTTCTTT
TRBV6-1,-,TRBJ2-1,few,CASSEAIIRVSYNEQFF,TGTGCCAGCAGTGAAGCGATCATCCGGGTTTCCTACAATGAGCAGTTCTTC
TRBV28,-,TRBJ2-1,-,CASSSGQYNEQFF,TGTGCCAGCAGTTCAGGACAGTACAATGAGCAGTTCTTC
TRBV10-3,-,TRBJ1-1,-,CAISEGQGGGTEAFF,TGTGCCATCAGTGAGGGGCAGGGTGGTGGAACTGAAGCTTTCTTT
TRBV12-5,-,TRBJ2-3,-,CASTRESVADTQYF,TGTGCTAGTACCCGGGAGTCGGTGGCAGATACGCAGTATTTT
TRBV10-3,-,TRBJ2-2,-,CAISPAGSPGELFF,TGTGCCATCAGTCCCGCAGGGTCCCCCGGGGAGCTGTTTTTT
TRBV7-9,-,TRBJ1-2,-,CASSRNQDGYTF,TGTGCCAGCAGCCGGAACCAGGATGGCTACACCTTC
TRBV25-1,-,TRBJ2-5,few,CASSDSRGGRETQYF,TGTGCCAGCAGTGACTCGAGGGGGGGACGAGAGACCCAGTACTTC
TRBV7-9,TRBD1,TRBJ1-2,few,CASSYQQGNYGYTF,TGTGCCAGCAGCTATCAACAGGGGAACTATGGCTACACCTTC
TRBV15,-,TRBJ2-1,few,CATSRDLGVNEQFF,TGTGCCACCAGCAGAGATCTCGGGGTTAATGAGCAGTTCTTC
TRBV5-1,-,TRBJ2-7,-,CASSLDRVYEQYF,TGCGCCAGCAGCTTGGACAGGGTCTACGAGCAGTACTTC
TRBV9,-,TRBJ2-3,-,CASSVNPADTQYF,TGTGCCAGCAGCGTAAATCCGGCAGATACGCAGTATTTT
TRBV14,-,TRBJ2-1,-,CASSQVSNEQFF,TGTGCCAGCAGCCAAGTCAGCAATGAGCAGTTCTTC